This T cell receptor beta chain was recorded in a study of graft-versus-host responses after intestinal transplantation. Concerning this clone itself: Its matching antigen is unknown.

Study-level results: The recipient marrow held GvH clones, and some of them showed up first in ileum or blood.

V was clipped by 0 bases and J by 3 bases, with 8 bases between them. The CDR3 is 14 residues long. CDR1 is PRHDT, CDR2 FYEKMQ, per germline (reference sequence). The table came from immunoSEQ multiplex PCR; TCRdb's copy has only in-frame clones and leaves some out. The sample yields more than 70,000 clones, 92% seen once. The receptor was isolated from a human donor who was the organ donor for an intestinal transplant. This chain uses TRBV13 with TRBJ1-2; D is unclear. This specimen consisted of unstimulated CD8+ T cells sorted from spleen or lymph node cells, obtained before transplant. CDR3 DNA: TGTGCCAGCAGCTTAGGCCTAATGGACTATGGCTACACCTTC. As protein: CASSLGLMDYGYTF.